A selection of T cell receptor beta chains follows, all from one sample in a study of OX40 agonist ivuxolimab in advanced cancers. This table comes from immunoSEQ multiplex PCR, and its TCRdb copy is limited to in-frame clones, with some not included. Here the sample spans roughly 19,000 clones, more than 70% being singletons. Sequenced material: CD4+ or CD8+ T cells sorted from blood, taken in a trial of the OX40 agonist ivuxolimab. These receptors were collected from an adult with an advanced solid tumor such as melanoma, head and neck, liver or kidney cancer. Each CDR3 is given with its conserved first and last residue. The D gene is left open where the match is weak. Clone size is given for some rows only: seen once, a few or many times, or a class if the clone is expanded.

d_call	clone_size	v_call	j_call	cdr3_nt	cdr3_aa
TRBD2	once	TRBV6-4	TRBJ2-1	TGTGCCAGCAGTTTTAGCGGGAGTAGTAGTGAGCAGTTCTTC	CASSFSGSSSEQFF
-	-	TRBV5-4	TRBJ1-2	TGTGCCAGCTTCGCAGCAAACTATGGCTACACCTTC	CASFAANYGYTF
TRBD1	-	TRBV12-5	TRBJ1-2	TGTGCTAGTGGCCTCGGGACCGGGACAGGGGAAATTAACACCTTC	CASGLGTGTGEINTF
-	-	TRBV6-6	TRBJ2-7	TGTGCCAGCAGAGGCGGGCAGCCCTACGAGCAGTACTTC	CASRGGQPYEQYF
-	-	TRBV7-9	TRBJ2-1	TGTGCCAGCAGCTTAGACCGGCAGAGCTCCTACAATGAGCAGTTCTTC	CASSLDRQSSYNEQFF
-	-	TRBV27	TRBJ2-7	TGTGCCAGCAGTTTTGGTGTGGGCGAGCAGTACTTC	CASSFGVGEQYF
TRBD2	-	TRBV5-1	TRBJ2-7	TGCGCCAGCAGCTTGTATCAGCGGGAGAACTACGAGCAGTACTTC	CASSLYQRENYEQYF
TRBD1	few	TRBV10-3	TRBJ1-1	TGTGCCATCAGCAGAGGACAGGGGGAGAACACTGAAGCTTTCTTT	CAISRGQGENTEAFF
-	-	TRBV25-1	TRBJ2-7	TGTGCCAGCAGTGATGTCAGCCTATACGAGCAGTACTTC	CASSDVSLYEQYF
-	-	TRBV5-4	TRBJ1-6	TGTGCCAGCAGCAACCCTGGGCCGGCCGGGGCCCTCCACTTT	CASSNPGPAGALHF
-	-	TRBV10-3	TRBJ1-4	TGTGCCATCAGTGAGCTTCCGGCAGGTTTTAATGAAAAACTGTTTTTT	CAISELPAGFNEKLFF
-	-	TRBV19	TRBJ1-1	TGTGCCAGTACGTGGGGCGGCACTGAAGCTTTCTTT	CASTWGGTEAFF
TRBD2	-	TRBV6-5	TRBJ2-5	TGTGCCAGCAGTTACTCAGCGAGCGGGGGGGTGGAGACCCAGTACTTC	CASSYSASGGVETQYF
TRBD1	-	TRBV27	TRBJ1-1	TGTGCCAGCAGCCTAAGGATGGACAGGCGTGAAGCTTTCTTT	CASSLRMDRREAFF
-	-	TRBV4-1	TRBJ1-5	TGCGCCAGCAGCCAGTCAATGGACCCCAATCAGCCCCAGCATTTT	CASSQSMDPNQPQHF
TRBD1	-	TRBV7-9	TRBJ2-2	TGTGCCAGCAGGCCAACAGGGGCCCAAGCCGGGGAGCTGTTTTTT	CASRPTGAQAGELFF
-	-	TRBV28	TRBJ2-7	TGTGCCAGCAGTTTAGTCTTGGGCCAATCCAAAATCTCCTACGAGCAGTACTTC	CASSLVLGQSKISYEQYF
-	medium-sized	TRBV28	TRBJ2-1	TGTGCCAGCAGTTTACCGGGCCCTATTCGTGAGCAGTTCTTC	CASSLPGPIREQFF
TRBD1	-	TRBV7-9	TRBJ1-2	TGTGCCAGCAGCTTATTCGCAGGGGGCAATTATGGCTACACCTTC	CASSLFAGGNYGYTF
-	-	TRBV30	TRBJ2-2	TGTGCCTGGAGGGGAAAAGGGACCGGGGAGCTGTTTTTT	CAWRGKGTGELFF
-	-	TRBV4-1	TRBJ2-7	TGCGCCAGCAGCCAAGCCGGCGGTAGCGGCACCTACGAGCAGTACTTC	CASSQAGGSGTYEQYF
-	-	TRBV7-8	TRBJ1-2	TGTGCCAGCAGTCGCAGGGGCGTAAATGGCTACACCTTC	CASSRRGVNGYTF
-	-	TRBV21-1	TRBJ2-7	TGTGCCAGCAGCCCTCGGAGGGGGTTCTACGAGCAGTACTTC	CASSPRRGFYEQYF
TRBD2	-	TRBV6-1	TRBJ2-7	TGTGCCAGCAGTACGCGACTAGCGGGAGCCGACGAGCAGTACTTC	CASSTRLAGADEQYF
-	once	TRBV5-1	TRBJ2-7	TGCGCCAGCAGCTTGGGCAGGGGTGTCGAGCAGTACTTC	CASSLGRGVEQYF
TRBD2	-	TRBV7-8	TRBJ2-1	TGTGCCAGCAGCTTCGGGATAGCGGGGATAAATGAGCAGTTCTTC	CASSFGIAGINEQFF
TRBD1	-	TRBV7-8	TRBJ2-7	TGTGCCAGCAGCCCGGGACAGCAAAACCCCTACGAGCAGTACTTC	CASSPGQQNPYEQYF
-	-	TRBV15	TRBJ1-2	TGTGCCACCAGCAGGGGTACGGGCTATGGCTACACCTTC	CATSRGTGYGYTF